These 8 T cell receptor beta chains share one sample of origin, sequenced in a study of shared T cell receptors in the human thymus. Using immunoSEQ multiplex PCR, the repertoire was profiled, and TCRdb retains in-frame clones only, with some absent. The sample has about 660,000 clones, over 75% seen once. This sample also appeared in a second study, on human thymus T cells.

The source material was thymocytes. These receptors all stem from a boy in the first two years of life with a congenital heart defect.

The sample holds one count of this clone. This rearrangement joins TRBV5-1 to TRBJ2-7, with D perhaps TRBD1 (6 bases). CDR1 SGHRS and CDR2 YFSETQ come from the germline V gene. The CDR3 length is 13 residues. Trimming shortened V by 0 bases and J by 4 bases, and 8 bases separated the two germline ends. CDR3: CASSLAQGYEQYF. CDR3 DNA sequence: TGCGCCAGCAGCTTGGCCCAGGGGTACGAGCAGTACTTC.

V and J are TRBV4-2 and TRBJ2-2, with D perhaps matching TRBD2 (5 bases). The CDR3 contains 18 residues. Looked up from germline, CDR1 is LGHNA and CDR2 is YNFKEQ. V lost 2 bases, J lost 5 bases, and 21 bases lay in between. CDR3 sequence: CASSQPPVVLRRTGELFF. DNA of the CDR3: TGTGCCAGCAGCCAACCCCCAGTTGTGCTTAGGAGGACCGGGGAGCTGTTTTTT.

V gene TRBV7-3 combines with J gene TRBJ1-1; TRBD1 might be the D (5 bases). The V gene lost 5 bases and the J gene lost 6 bases, with 19 bases spanning the gap. In germline, CDR1 is SGHTA, CDR2 FQGTGA. The CDR3 runs to 15 residues. CDR3: CASSALGGIMAEAFF. CDR3 in DNA: TGTGCCAGCAGCGCCCTTGGGGGGATCATGGCTGAAGCTTTCTTT.

The J gene is TRBJ1-6, the V gene TRBV5-6, with D tentatively TRBD1 (5 bases). V was pared by 2 bases and J by 10 bases, with 13 bases between. The CDR3 runs to 14 residues. Germline V gives CDR1 SGHDT, CDR2 YYEEEE. This chain's CDR3 is CASSFRGGRSPLHF. The CDR3 coding sequence is TGTGCCAGCAGCTTTCGGGGGGGGAGGTCACCCCTCCACTTT.

This chain links TRBV9 with TRBJ1-1; D possibly corresponds to TRBD1 (6 bases). The V gene's germline CDR1 is SGDLS and CDR2 YYNGEE. Trimming cost V 2 bases and J 1 base, with 12 bases left between them. There are 15 residues in the CDR3. In nucleotides, the CDR3 is TGTGCCAGCAGCGTCACAGGGATGGGGAACACTGAAGCTTTCTTT. Translation gives CASSVTGMGNTEAFF.

V usage is TRBV5-4 and J usage is TRBJ2-3; 9 bases match TRBD2. The CDR3 consists of 15 residues. Germline values: CDR1 SGHNT, CDR2 YYREEE (reference sequence). With V trimmed by 5 bases and J by 3 bases, 7 bases remained unmatched. Written as DNA, the CDR3 is TGTGCCAGCAGTTCTCGGCGGGAGGGGACAGATACGCAGTATTTT. It codes for CASSSRREGTDTQYF.

The chain carries TRBV19 and TRBJ2-2; no clear D. This CDR3 comprises 15 residues. Trimming cost V 5 bases and J 4 bases, with 14 bases left between them. Per germline, CDR1 LNHDA and CDR2 SQIVND (reference sequence). The CDR3 loop is CASSPSTVSTGELFF. Here the CDR3 DNA reads TGTGCCAGTAGTCCTTCAACCGTTAGCACCGGGGAGCTGTTTTTT.

The CDR3 loop is CASSPGLAGKGEQFF. CDR3 bases: TGTGCCAGCTCTCCGGGACTAGCGGGTAAGGGTGAGCAGTTCTTC. This rearrangement joins TRBV18 to TRBJ2-1; 12 bases are shared with TRBD2. This CDR3 contains 15 residues. The J segment lost 9 bases and the V segment lost 6 bases, leaving 9 bases of the junction unmatched. Germline V gene data show CDR1 as KGHSH and CDR2 as LQKENI.